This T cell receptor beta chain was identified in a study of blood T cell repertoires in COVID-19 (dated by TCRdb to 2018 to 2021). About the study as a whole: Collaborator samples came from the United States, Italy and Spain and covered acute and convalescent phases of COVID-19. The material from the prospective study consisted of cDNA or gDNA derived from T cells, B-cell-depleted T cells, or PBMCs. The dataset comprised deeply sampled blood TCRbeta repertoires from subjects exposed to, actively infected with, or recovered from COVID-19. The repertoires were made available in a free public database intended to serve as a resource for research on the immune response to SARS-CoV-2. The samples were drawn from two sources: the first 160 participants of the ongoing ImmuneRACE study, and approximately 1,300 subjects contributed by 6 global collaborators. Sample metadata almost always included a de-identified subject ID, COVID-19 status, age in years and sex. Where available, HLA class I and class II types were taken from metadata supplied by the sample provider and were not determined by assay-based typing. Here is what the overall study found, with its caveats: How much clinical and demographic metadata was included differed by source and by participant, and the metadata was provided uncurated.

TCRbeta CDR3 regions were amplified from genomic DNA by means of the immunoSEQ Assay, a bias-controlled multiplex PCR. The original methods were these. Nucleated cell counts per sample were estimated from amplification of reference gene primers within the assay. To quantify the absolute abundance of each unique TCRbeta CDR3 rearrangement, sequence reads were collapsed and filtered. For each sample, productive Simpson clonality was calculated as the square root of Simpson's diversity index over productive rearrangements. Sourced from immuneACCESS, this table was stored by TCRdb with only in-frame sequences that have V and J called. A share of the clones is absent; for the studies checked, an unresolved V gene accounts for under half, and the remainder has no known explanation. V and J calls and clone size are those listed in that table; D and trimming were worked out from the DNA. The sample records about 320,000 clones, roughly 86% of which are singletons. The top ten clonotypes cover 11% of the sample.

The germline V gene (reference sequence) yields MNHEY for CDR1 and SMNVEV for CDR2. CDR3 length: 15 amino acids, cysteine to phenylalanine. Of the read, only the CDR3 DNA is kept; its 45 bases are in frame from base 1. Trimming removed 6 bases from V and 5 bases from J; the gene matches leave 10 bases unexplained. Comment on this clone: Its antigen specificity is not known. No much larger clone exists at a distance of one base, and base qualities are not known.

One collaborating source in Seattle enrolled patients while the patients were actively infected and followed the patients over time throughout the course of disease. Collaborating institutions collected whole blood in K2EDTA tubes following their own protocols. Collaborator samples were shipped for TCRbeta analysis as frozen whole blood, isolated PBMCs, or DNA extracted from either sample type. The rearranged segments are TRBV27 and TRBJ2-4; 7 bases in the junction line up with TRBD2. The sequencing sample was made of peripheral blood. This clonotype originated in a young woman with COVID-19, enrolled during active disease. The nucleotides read TGTGCCAGCAGCTCACCGGGAGGAGGGGAAAACATTCAGTACTTC. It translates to CASSSPGGGENIQYF.